Listed here are 26 T cell receptor beta chains from one sample, sequenced in a study of T cells in tuberculosis. Data came from immunoSEQ multiplex PCR; TCRdb stores just in-frame clones and leaves some out. The sample includes 35,000 to 50,000 clones, about 95% of them seen just once. The specimen sequenced was PBMCs. The receptors come from a donor aged 10-29 years with latent tuberculosis or without tuberculosis infection. Some clones in this sample may be carry-over from other donors' samples.

CDR3 coding DNA: TGTGCCAGCAGCTTAGGGACAGGGGGTTTCTATGGCTACACCTTC. It yields the protein CASSLGTGGFYGYTF. V is TRBV13 and J is TRBJ1-2; 9 positions match TRBD1. Germline V lookup: CDR1 PRHDT, CDR2 FYEKMQ (reference sequence). CDR3 length equals 15 residues. Trimming cost V 0 bases and J 4 bases; bases outside gene matches: 3.

This chain uses TRBV4-3 with TRBJ1-4; 7 bases map to TRBD1. CDR1 and CDR2 (germline): LGHNA, YSLEER. CDR3 length equals 18 residues. Unmatched junction bases numbered 14, after V lost 0 bases and J lost 7 bases. The CDR3 coding sequence is TGCGCCAGCAGCCAAGACCGGTCAGGGGGGAGTGGGGGTGAAAAACTGTTTTTT. This codes for CASSQDRSGGSGGEKLFF.

The V call is TRBV30, the J call TRBJ1-1; TRBD1 might be the D (6 bases). CDR1 and CDR2 (germline): GTSNPN, SVGIG (reference sequence). V lost 1 base and J 10 bases, leaving 16 bases between the germline ends. CDR3 length: 13 amino acids. The CDR3 coding sequence is TGTGCCTGGAGTGGACGGGACATAGGGATAGCTTTCTTT. Translating gives CAWSGRDIGIAFF.

The gene calls are TRBV6-5 and TRBJ2-1; 9 nucleotides align to TRBD2. This CDR3 has 15 amino acids. Germline assignment: CDR1 MNHEY and CDR2 SVGAGI. V lost 4 bases to trimming and J lost 0 bases; unmatched junction nucleotides: 1. CDR3 residues: CASSSTSGSYNEQFF. The CDR3 nucleotides read TGTGCCAGCAGTTCGACTAGCGGCTCCTACAATGAGCAGTTCTTC.

The chain recombines TRBV28 with TRBJ1-5, with D possibly matching TRBD1 (5 bases). The germline V and J ends were trimmed by 6 bases and 6 bases, with 15 bases remaining between them. This CDR3 region has 14 residues. Germline V gene lookup returns CDR1 MDHEN and CDR2 SYDVKM. The CDR3 coding sequence is TGTGCCAGCAGCCTAGACAGCGCGTTTCAGCCCCAGCATTTT. Amino acid sequence: CASSLDSAFQPQHF.

This rearrangement joins TRBV9 to TRBJ2-4, with D tentatively TRBD2 (6 bases). The germline V and J ends were trimmed by 4 bases and 8 bases, with 13 bases remaining between them. The CDR3 loop spans 13 amino acids. CDR1 and CDR2 from the germline V gene are SGDLS and YYNGEE. The DNA of the CDR3 is TGTGCCAGCAGCTCCCGACTAGGAGACATTCAGTACTTC. Protein sequence: CASSSRLGDIQYF.

J is TRBJ2-7 and V is TRBV4-3; a weak D match, TRBD1 (5 bases). Germline V gives CDR1 LGHNA, CDR2 YSLEER. The CDR3 extends over 12 amino acids. The germline V and J ends were trimmed by 10 bases and 3 bases, with 13 bases remaining between them. CDR3 region: CANPTACYEQYF. The CDR3, as DNA: TGCGCCAATCCGACAGCTTGCTACGAGCAGTACTTC.

This clone was detected only a few times. The gene calls are TRBV4-3 and TRBJ1-5; TRBD1 matches 8 bases. Germline-derived CDR1 and CDR2 are LGHNA and YSLEER. This CDR3 is 15 amino acids long. V was pared by 1 base and J by 7 bases, with 6 bases of the junction left unmatched. CDR3 bases: TGCGCCAGCAGCCAAGGACATTCAGGGGGCCAGCCCCAGCATTTT. It specifies CASSQGHSGGQPQHF.

V usage is TRBV9 and J usage is TRBJ2-5; weak D call: TRBD1 (6 bases). V was trimmed by 3 bases and J by 2 bases, leaving 14 bases between them. The CDR3 contains 15 residues. Germline CDR1 SGDLS, CDR2 YYNGEE. The DNA of the CDR3 is TGTGCCAGCAGCGAGTTAGGGGGAGTGCAAGAGACCCAGTACTTC. Translated, it gives CASSELGGVQETQYF.

The chain uses TRBV7-9 and TRBJ2-7, with TRBD1 matching 7 bases. The CDR3 covers 12 residues. CDR1 and CDR2 (germline): SEHNR, FQNEAQ (reference sequence). The ends lost 5 bases at V and 7 bases at J; junction bases unmatched: 5. CDR3 coding DNA: TGTGCCAGCAGCCTCGGACAGGAGGAGCAGTACTTC. As protein: CASSLGQEEQYF.

This clone was seen just once. This chain uses TRBV14 with TRBJ2-5, with a tentative D call TRBD2 (5 bases). The CDR3 has 17 amino acids. Per germline, CDR1 SGHDN and CDR2 FVKESK. The V gene lost 0 bases and the J gene lost 2 bases, with 16 bases spanning the gap. The CDR3 reads CASSQDRLDGMQETQYF. The CDR3 DNA follows: TGTGCCAGCAGCCAAGATAGGTTGGACGGGATGCAAGAGACCCAGTACTTC. The whole variable domain, remainder taken from reference TRBV14 and TRBJ2-5, is EAGVTQFPSHSVIEKGQTVTLRCDPISGHDNLYWYRRVMGKEIKFLLHFVKESKQDESGMPNNRFLAERTGGTYSTLKVQPAELEDSGVYFCASSQDRLDGMQETQYFGPGTRLLVL.

The rearrangement joins TRBV2 to TRBJ2-7, with D possibly being TRBD1 (5 bases). From germline, CDR1 is SNHLY and CDR2 FYNNEI. Trimming stripped 10 bases from V and 0 bases from J, with 13 bases between. The CDR3 consists of 13 residues. This CDR3 is CATMTEDSYEQYF. The CDR3 nucleotides are TGTGCCACCATGACAGAGGACTCCTACGAGCAGTACTTC.

The CDR3 is CASSDIVSGANVLTF. Written as DNA, the CDR3 is TGTGCCAGCAGTGATATTGTCTCTGGGGCCAACGTCCTGACTTTC. The chain links TRBV2 to TRBJ2-6; D remains ambiguous. Germline V CDR1 and CDR2: SNHLY, FYNNEI. Trimming cost V 3 bases and J 0 bases, with 6 bases left between them. This CDR3 spans 15 amino acids.

The rearrangement joins TRBV5-4 to TRBJ2-1, with D tentatively TRBD2 (6 bases). Germline V gene lookup returns CDR1 SGHNT and CDR2 YYREEE (reference sequence). The length of the CDR3 is 14 residues. The V end lost 4 bases, the J end lost 3 bases, and 11 bases lay between the germline ends. CDR3 loop: CASSAGRDYNEQFF. As DNA, the CDR3 is TGTGCCAGCAGCGCAGGGCGGGACTACAATGAGCAGTTCTTC.

V gene TRBV5-1 combines with J gene TRBJ1-1; the D is unclear. V was clipped by 3 bases and J by 5 bases, with 8 bases between them. The CDR3 runs 12 residues. CDR1 is SGHRS and CDR2 is YFSETQ in the germline V gene. DNA for the CDR3: TGCGCCAGCAGCTCCGACAAAACTGAAGCTTTCTTT. Protein: CASSSDKTEAFF.

The chain links TRBV5-5 to TRBJ2-3; 11 bases are shared with TRBD2. The CDR3 is made up of 16 amino acids. With V trimmed by 4 bases and J by 7 bases, 11 bases remained unmatched. The germline gives CDR1 SGHKS, CDR2 YYEKEE (reference sequence). CDR3 nucleotide sequence: TGTGCCAGCAGCCCCTACTTAGCGGGAGGGGTGAATACGCAGTATTTT. Amino acid sequence: CASSPYLAGGVNTQYF.

The genes are TRBV28 and TRBJ1-4; 7 positions agree with TRBD1. Trimming cost V 8 bases and J 8 bases; bases outside gene matches: 5. CDR1 and CDR2 (germline): MDHEN, SYDVKM. CDR3 size: 12 residues. Here the CDR3 reads CASDRAGEKLFF. DNA of the CDR3: TGTGCCAGCGACAGGGCCGGGGAAAAACTGTTTTTT.

This chain connects TRBV4-3 to TRBJ2-3; unclear D gene. CDR3 length: 16 amino acids. Between the trimmed V and J ends, which lost 0 bases and 2 bases, there was a span of 12 bases. Germline V gives CDR1 LGHNA, CDR2 YSLEER. CDR3 residues: CASSQDQRILTDTQYF. CDR3 DNA sequence: TGCGCCAGCAGCCAAGATCAGCGTATTCTCACAGATACGCAGTATTTT.

The chain is built from TRBV5-6 and TRBJ1-2; D gene uncertain. Trimming stripped 4 bases from V and 2 bases from J, with 9 bases between. The V gene's germline CDR1 is SGHDT and CDR2 YYEEEE. The CDR3 spans 13 residues. As DNA, the CDR3 is TGTGCCAGCAGCGCGGGTTCAAACTATGGCTACACCTTC. This encodes CASSAGSNYGYTF.

The chain carries TRBV6-6 and TRBJ1-5, with D hard to call. V was shortened by 8 bases and J by 0 bases, with 8 bases between the two germline ends. Germline CDR1 reads MNHNY; CDR2 reads SVGAGI (reference sequence). This CDR3 spans 13 amino acids. CDR3 sequence: CASLSHSNQPQHF. As DNA, the CDR3 is TGTGCCAGCCTTTCACATAGCAATCAGCCCCAGCATTTT.

The rearrangement uses TRBV7-2 and TRBJ2-5; 8 bases line up with TRBD2. Per the germline V gene, CDR1 is SGHTA and CDR2 is FQGNSA. Trimming removed 5 bases from V and 5 bases from J; junction bases left unmatched: 10. This CDR3 comprises 15 residues. The CDR3 spells CASSATSGSFETQYF. CDR3 DNA: TGTGCCAGCAGCGCGACAAGCGGGAGTTTCGAGACCCAGTACTTC.

This chain uses TRBV27 with TRBJ2-7; D might be TRBD2 (6 bases). The CDR3 has 14 residues. V lost 2 bases and J lost 3, with 11 bases in between. CDR1 MNHEY and CDR2 SMNVEV come from the germline V gene (reference sequence). DNA for the CDR3: TGTGCCAGCAGTTTAACCTCAGCGGGCTACGAGCAGTACTTC. Protein product: CASSLTSAGYEQYF.

The rearrangement uses TRBV7-9 and TRBJ1-3; 7 bases agree with TRBD1. Germline lookup yields CDR1 SEHNR and CDR2 FQNEAQ (reference sequence). The CDR3 totals 15 residues. The ends lost 1 base at V and 2 bases at J; junction bases unmatched: 2. The CDR3 protein is CASSLGTGPGNTIYF. In DNA form, the CDR3 reads TGTGCCAGCAGCTTAGGGACAGGCCCTGGAAACACCATATATTTT.

The rearrangement uses TRBV10-2 and TRBJ1-5; D is perhaps TRBD1 (5 bases). CDR1 and CDR2 (germline): WSHSY, SAAADI. The CDR3 spans 13 residues. V lost 9 bases, J lost 4 bases, and 13 bases lay in between. The CDR3 DNA sequence: TGCGCCAGTTCTGGGGGGTTTAATCAGCCCCAGCATTTT. This gives the protein CASSGGFNQPQHF.

The gene calls are TRBV7-8 and TRBJ2-7; D is perhaps TRBD2 (6 bases). Germline V gene data show CDR1 as SGHVS and CDR2 as FQNEAQ. V shed 3 bases and J shed 0 bases, with 12 bases lying between them. The CDR3 consists of 15 residues. The CDR3, as DNA: TGTGCCAGCAGCTTCGGGGGTTCCGTCTCCTACGAGCAGTACTTC. Translating it yields CASSFGGSVSYEQYF.

J is TRBJ1-2 and V is TRBV27; D is ambiguous. Germline V gene lookup returns CDR1 MNHEY and CDR2 SMNVEV (reference sequence). The CDR3 runs 13 residues. Trimming left V 6 bases short and J 6 bases short, with 14 bases between. CDR3 nucleotides: TGTGCCAGCAGCTTCCGAGGGCTGGATGGCTACACCTTC. Translation: CASSFRGLDGYTF.